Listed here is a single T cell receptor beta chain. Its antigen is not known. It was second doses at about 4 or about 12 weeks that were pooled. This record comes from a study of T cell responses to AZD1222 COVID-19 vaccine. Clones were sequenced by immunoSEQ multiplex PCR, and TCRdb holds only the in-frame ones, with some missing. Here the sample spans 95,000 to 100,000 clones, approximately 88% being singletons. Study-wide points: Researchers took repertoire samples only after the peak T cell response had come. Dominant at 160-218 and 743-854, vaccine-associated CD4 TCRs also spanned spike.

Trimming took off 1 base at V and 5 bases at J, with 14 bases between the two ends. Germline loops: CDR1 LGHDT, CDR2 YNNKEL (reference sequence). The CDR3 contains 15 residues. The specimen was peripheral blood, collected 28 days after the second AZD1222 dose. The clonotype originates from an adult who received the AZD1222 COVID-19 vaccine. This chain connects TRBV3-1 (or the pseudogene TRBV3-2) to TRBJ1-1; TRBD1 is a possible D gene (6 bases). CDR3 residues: CASSQVTTGSTEAFF. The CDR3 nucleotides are TGTGCCAGCAGCCAAGTTACAACAGGGTCGACTGAAGCTTTCTTT.